Below are 18 T cell receptor beta chains sequenced from a single sample in a study of blood T cell repertoires in COVID-19. Only in-frame clones appear in the TCRdb table, and some are missing; sequencing was by immunoSEQ multiplex PCR. The sample consists of tens of thousands of clones, 70% to 90% of them appearing once. Sequencing used peripheral blood. Receptor source: a woman of 80 years or more with acute or convalescent COVID-19.

This chain connects TRBV6-5 to TRBJ2-7; tentatively, D is TRBD2 (7 bases). Trimming took 7 bases from V and 3 from J, leaving 13 bases between them. The length of the CDR3 is 13 residues. Germline assignment: CDR1 MNHEY and CDR2 SVGAGI. CDR3 amino acids: CASTGEGDYEQYF. DNA of the CDR3: TGTGCCAGCACAGGGGAGGGGGACTACGAGCAGTACTTC.

The chain's CDR3 is CASSSGRGADTQYF. As DNA, the CDR3 is TGCGCCAGCAGCTCAGGGAGGGGAGCAGATACGCAGTATTTT. V usage is TRBV5-1 and J usage is TRBJ2-3, with 7 positions matching TRBD2. Germline trimming cut 3 bases from V and 4 bases from J; bases unmatched to any gene: 5. The CDR3 extends over 14 amino acids. CDR1 is SGHRS, CDR2 YFSETQ, per germline.

This clone was counted only a few times. The rearrangement joins TRBV30 to TRBJ1-5, with 7 bases matching TRBD1. J gave up 3 bases and V 5 bases, and 10 bases lay outside the gene matches. The CDR3 runs 15 residues. Germline V gene lookup returns CDR1 GTSNPN and CDR2 SVGIG (reference sequence). CDR3 region: CAWERTGSFNQPQHF. DNA of the CDR3: TGTGCCTGGGAGCGGACAGGATCTTTCAATCAGCCCCAGCATTTT.

This clone was seen only once. The chain recombines TRBV5-6 with TRBJ2-7, with a possible D match to TRBD1 (6 bases). The V end lost 0 bases, the J end lost 3 bases, and 16 bases lay between the germline ends. This CDR3 has 16 residues. Germline-derived CDR1 and CDR2 are SGHDT and YYEEEE. CDR3 amino acids: CASSLGGRRGSYEQYF. The CDR3 DNA sequence: TGTGCCAGCAGCTTGGGTGGACGCAGGGGAAGCTACGAGCAGTACTTC. The full variable domain, its missing parts supplied by reference TRBV5-6 and TRBJ2-7, is DAGVTQSPTHLIKTRGQQVTLRCSPKSGHDTVSWYQQALGQGPQFIFQYYEEEERQRGNFPDRFSGHQFPNYSSELNVNALLLGDSALYLCASSLGGRRGSYEQYFGPGTRLTVT.

This clone was seen once. The rearrangement links TRBV21-1 to TRBJ2-2; the table assigns TRBD1, which was not confirmed against the DNA. TRBV21-1 is shown as a pseudogene. This CDR3 region has 15 residues. The CDR3 DNA reads TGTGCCAGCAGCAAAGCCTCCAGGGGGTCCGGGGAGCTGTTTTTT. It specifies CASSKASRGSGELFF.

This clone was observed a handful of times. The chain is built from TRBV4-1 and TRBJ1-2, with D tentatively TRBD1 (5 bases). Germline V gene sequence: CDR1 MGHRA, CDR2 YSYEKL. The CDR3 is 15 residues long. Trimming took off 2 bases at V and 2 bases at J, with 12 bases between the two ends. CDR3 protein: CASSQSIGGNYGYTF. CDR3 bases: TGCGCCAGCAGCCAAAGCATCGGGGGAAACTATGGCTACACCTTC.

The chain uses TRBV28 and TRBJ1-1, with 7 nucleotides matching TRBD1. The V segment lost 6 bases and the J segment 5 bases; nucleotides outside the gene matches: 3. CDR1 MDHEN and CDR2 SYDVKM come from the germline V gene. There are 12 residues in the CDR3. The CDR3 DNA sequence: TGTGCCAGCAGAGGGGGCAGAACTGAAGCTTTCTTT. This gives the protein CASRGGRTEAFF.

This chain uses TRBV3-1 (or the pseudogene TRBV3-2) with TRBJ1-1; 10 bases fit TRBD1. The V and J ends lost 2 bases and 11 bases, in that order; junction bases with no gene match: 11. Germline CDR1 and CDR2: LGHDT and YNNKEL (reference sequence). This CDR3 has 15 amino acids. The CDR3 reads CASSQSGTGAWLAFF. CDR3 coding DNA: TGTGCCAGCAGCCAAAGCGGGACAGGGGCATGGTTGGCTTTCTTT.

The chain carries TRBV6-5 and TRBJ1-1, with 7 bases that match TRBD1. The CDR3 has 12 amino acids. V trimming: 4 bases; J trimming: 8 bases; junction bases outside the gene matches: 4. Germline loops: CDR1 MNHEY, CDR2 SVGAGI. The CDR3 DNA reads as TGTGCCAGCAGTTGGACAGGTGGGGAAGCTTTCTTT. It encodes CASSWTGGEAFF.

V is TRBV28 and J is TRBJ2-1, with TRBD2 matching 7 bases. The germline V gene has CDR1 MDHEN and CDR2 SYDVKM. This CDR3 comprises 13 residues. V trimming: 4 bases; J trimming: 6 bases; junction bases outside the gene matches: 3. CDR3 region: CASSSGLSNEQFF. For the CDR3, the DNA is TGTGCCAGCAGTTCGGGACTATCCAATGAGCAGTTCTTC.

J is TRBJ1-4 and V is TRBV14, with a tentative D call TRBD1 (6 bases). The germline V gene encodes CDR1 SGHDN and CDR2 FVKESK. V was shortened by 0 bases and J by 8 bases, with 13 bases between the two germline ends. There are 15 residues in the CDR3. The CDR3 protein is CASSQDRGNREKLFF. The CDR3 region has the DNA TGTGCCAGCAGCCAAGATAGGGGGAATCGAGAAAAACTGTTTTTT.

CDR3 sequence reads: CASSVAGGDSWETQYF. CDR3 nucleotide sequence: TGTGCCAGCAGTGTAGCGGGGGGGGACTCGTGGGAGACCCAGTACTTC. The V and J genes are TRBV2 and TRBJ2-5; TRBD2 matches at 11 bases. The CDR3 length is 16 residues. Germline lookup yields CDR1 SNHLY and CDR2 FYNNEI. V trimming: 4 bases; J trimming: 5 bases; junction bases outside the gene matches: 9.

This clone has only one observation. The chain employs TRBV24-1 and TRBJ2-2; TRBD2 might be the D (5 bases). Trimming removed 4 bases from V and 7 bases from J, with 18 bases in between. CDR1 and CDR2 from the germline V gene are KGHDR and SFDVKD. The CDR3 has 16 amino acids. CDR3 loop: CATSDSGVRLSGELFF. The DNA for the CDR3 is TGTGCCACCAGTGACAGCGGAGTTAGGCTCAGCGGGGAGCTGTTTTTT.

This chain joins TRBV3-1 (or the pseudogene TRBV3-2) and TRBJ1-3; D is undetermined. Between the trimmed V and J ends, which lost 5 bases and 1 base, there was a span of 9 bases. In germline, CDR1 is LGHDT, CDR2 YNNKEL (reference sequence). The CDR3 consists of 14 residues. CDR3 DNA: TGTGCCAGCAGCGAGCCTATTTCTGGAAACACCATATATTTT. It translates to CASSEPISGNTIYF.

The chain couples TRBV2 to TRBJ2-5; 9 bases match TRBD1. Germline loops: CDR1 SNHLY, CDR2 FYNNEI. The CDR3 spans 13 residues. The V segment lost 7 bases and the J segment 1 base; nucleotides outside the gene matches: 1. Written as DNA, the CDR3 is TGTGCCAGCAACAGGGGGCCCCAAGAGACCCAGTACTTC. This codes for CASNRGPQETQYF.

This clone was counted once. CDR3 DNA: TGTGCCATCAGTGAGGGACCGGGGAGGAGACTCCACTACGAGCAGTACTTC. The encoded protein is CAISEGPGRRLHYEQYF. The rearrangement joins TRBV10-3 to TRBJ2-7, with TRBD2 as a possible D gene (6 bases). The CDR3 totals 17 residues. V was pared by 2 bases and J by 3 bases, with 20 bases between. CDR1 is ENHRY and CDR2 is SYGVKD in the germline V gene.

This chain links TRBV5-6 with TRBJ2-1; TRBD1 is a possible D gene (5 bases). With 0 bases removed from V and 2 bases from J, the gap between germline ends came to 9 bases. There are 15 residues in the CDR3. Germline V gene data show CDR1 as SGHDT and CDR2 as YYEEEE. The chain's CDR3 is CASSLGGHTYNEQFF. The CDR3 bases are TGTGCCAGCAGCTTGGGTGGACACACCTACAATGAGCAGTTCTTC. Variable domain in full (rest from reference TRBV5-6 and TRBJ2-1): DAGVTQSPTHLIKTRGQQVTLRCSPKSGHDTVSWYQQALGQGPQFIFQYYEEEERQRGNFPDRFSGHQFPNYSSELNVNALLLGDSALYLCASSLGGHTYNEQFFGPGTRLTVL.

V usage is TRBV18 and J usage is TRBJ1-6; 10 bases agree with TRBD1. The CDR3 has 19 amino acids. V trimming: 3 bases; J trimming: 0 bases; junction bases outside the gene matches: 8. Germline V lookup: CDR1 KGHSH, CDR2 LQKENI. The CDR3 sequence is CASSPQDRGLDSYNSPLHF. DNA for the CDR3: TGTGCCAGCTCACCCCAAGACAGGGGGCTAGACTCCTATAATTCACCCCTCCACTTT.